This TCR beta chain derives from a study of T cells after yellow fever vaccination. On the study more broadly: Some fractions had low cell numbers, and these were prepared with SMART-Seq v4 Ultra Low Input. Study results and limitations: Boosting was followed by the reappearance of most primary-vaccination clones (around 96% CD4, about 90% CD8).

Remarks on this clonotype: What it binds is unknown.

Germline loops: CDR1 MDHEN, CDR2 SYDVKM. Trimming removed 1 base from V and 7 bases from J; junction bases left unmatched: 6. The CDR3 covers 15 residues. The 5'RACE template-switching step produced TCR cDNA and added a universal primer site and UMIs. TCRdb fed the 5' RACE reads into MiXCR, producing one record per CDR3 protein. The sample carries hundreds of thousands of distinct CDR3 sequences, 15% to 20% recorded once. This clonotype was sampled from a man between 18 and 35 years old who received the YFV17D yellow fever vaccine. V usage is TRBV28 and J usage is TRBJ2-3, with TRBD2 identical over 9 bases. Sequenced material: PBMCs, taken before the yellow fever booster vaccination. This CDR3 reads CASSLSAGGSYTQYF. CDR3 DNA sequence: TGTGCCAGCAGTTTATCAGCGGGGGGTTCTTATACGCAGTATTTT.